This TCR beta chain was sequenced for a study of cytomegalovirus exposure and HLA in healthy donors. Study-level information: Unique TCRs numbering roughly 85 million, obtained from HLA-typed donors, made up an early data release. Study-wide findings and caveats: Clonal expansion was found to be greater in HLA-associated TCR beta chains than in equally common others in a later analysis.

A word on this clone: Its cognate antigen is unknown.

The CDR3 sequence is 16 residues long. The germline CDR1 and CDR2 sequences are MNHEY and SMNVEV (reference sequence). V trimming: 0 bases; J trimming: 0 bases; junction bases outside the gene matches: 2. Amplification used 60 Vbeta primers and 13 Jbeta primers. Here immunoSEQ multiplex PCR was the method, and the copy in TCRdb shows in-frame clones only, minus some. The table includes about 130,000 clones, about 73% detected once. This sequence originates from a woman between 50 and 59 years old in good health and CMV-seropositive. The V call is TRBV27, the J call TRBJ2-1; 7 positions match TRBD2. Sequenced sample: PBMCs. The DNA for the CDR3 is TGTGCCAGCAGTTTATCAGCGGGGAGCTCCTACAATGAGCAGTTCTTC. Its protein is CASSLSAGSSYNEQFF.